This T cell receptor (beta chain) was recorded in a study of T cell responses to AZD1222 COVID-19 vaccine. Here immunoSEQ multiplex PCR was the method, and the copy in TCRdb shows in-frame clones only, minus some. The repertoire holds more than 250,000 clones, approximately 95% seen once, with about 0.5% in the top ten. CDR1 and CDR2 from the germline V gene are MDHEN and SYDVKM. Trimming at V came to 7 bases and at J to 3 bases, leaving 12 bases not matched to a gene. This CDR3 spans 16 amino acids. V and J are TRBV28 and TRBJ1-3, with 7 bases aligning to TRBD1. The material sequenced was peripheral blood, taken on day 0 of AZD1222 vaccination. This sequence originates from an adult in good health. The CDR3 nucleotides read TGTGCCAGCACCTTGGGGACAGTAGTCCGTGGAAACACCATATATTTT. The encoded protein is CASTLGTVVRGNTIYF.